What follows is one TCR beta chain and its context. Per the study methods: Amplification of reference gene primers was used by the study to estimate nucleated cell counts. This table comes from immunoSEQ multiplex PCR, and its TCRdb copy is limited to in-frame clones, with some not included. Clone size and the V and J calls come from that table; the DNA yielded D and trimming. In the table there are 150,000 to 200,000 clones, more than 75% of which are singletons. Looked up from germline, CDR1 is SNHLY and CDR2 is FYNNEI. This CDR3 has 13 amino acids. V dropped 1 base and J dropped 1 base, with 4 bases sitting between them. This specimen belongs to a study of blood T cell repertoires in COVID-19. Across the study: COVID-19 samples from acute and convalescent phases originated in the United States, Italy and Spain. T cells, B-cell-depleted T cells, or PBMCs provided the cDNA or gDNA that served as material.

Sequenced input: peripheral blood. V is TRBV2 and J is TRBJ1-1; no firm D call. This receptor was taken from a woman between 18 and 29 years old who had recovered from COVID-19. CDR3: CASSEVWNTEAFF. The DNA of the CDR3 is TGTGCCAGCAGTGAAGTCTGGAACACTGAAGCTTTCTTT.